The 25 T cell receptor beta chains below come from one sample, sequenced in a study of early stage breast cancer tumors. Method: immunoSEQ multiplex PCR; TCRdb's copy keeps in-frame clones and lacks some. The sample has tens of thousands of clones; 79% are singletons. Specimen: blood. The receptor set was obtained from a person aged 60 to 70 with breast cancer.

V and J are TRBV6-6 and TRBJ1-4, with D possibly matching TRBD1 (5 bases). The CDR3 length is 16 residues. Trimming removed 4 bases at V and 6 bases at J, with 18 bases between. The germline CDR1 and CDR2 sequences are MNHNY and SVGAGI (reference sequence). This chain's CDR3 is CASSSGPGAQYEKLFF. The DNA for the CDR3 is TGTGCCAGCAGTTCGGGGCCGGGTGCCCAATATGAAAAACTGTTTTTT.

The chain has TRBV28 and TRBJ1-3, with D perhaps TRBD1 (5 bases). Germline CDR1 and CDR2: MDHEN and SYDVKM. The CDR3 totals 14 residues. Trimming cost V 6 bases and J 0 bases, with 9 bases left between them. CDR3 sequence (DNA): TGTGCCAGCAGCGACAGTTCCTCTGGAAACACCATATATTTT. It specifies CASSDSSSGNTIYF.

For this clone: The sample carries other DNA sequences with the same CDR3. The chain employs TRBV20-1 and TRBJ1-4; D remains ambiguous. This CDR3 comprises 11 residues. The germline V and J ends were trimmed by 6 bases and 8 bases, with 10 bases remaining between them. CDR1 and CDR2 from the germline V gene are DFQATT and SNEGSKA (reference sequence). The CDR3, as DNA: TGCAGTGCCCGGGTACGAGAAAAACTGTTTTTT. Translated, it gives CSARVREKLFF.

V is TRBV5-1 and J is TRBJ1-3; TRBD1 agrees at 7 bases. Germline values: CDR1 SGHRS, CDR2 YFSETQ. Losses at the gene ends were 4 bases for V and 8 bases for J; bases not matched to a gene: 9. The CDR3 has 14 residues. The chain's CDR3 is CASSEGQILDTIYF. CDR3 bases: TGCGCCAGCAGCGAGGGACAGATTCTAGACACCATATATTTT.

This chain connects TRBV6-4 to TRBJ2-3; D tentatively fits TRBD1 or TRBD2 (5 bases each). CDR1 is MRHNA and CDR2 is SNTAGT in the germline V gene. CDR3 size: 15 residues. V shed 3 bases and J shed 4 bases, with 14 bases lying between them. The CDR3: CASSEVWGSADTQYF. The DNA of the CDR3 is TGTGCCAGCAGTGAGGTTTGGGGGAGCGCAGATACGCAGTATTTT.

This rearrangement joins TRBV29-1 to TRBJ2-5, with TRBD2 matching 7 bases. The junction had 15 bases not matched to a gene; V was cut back by 7 bases and J by 4 bases. Germline V lookup: CDR1 SQVTM, CDR2 ANQGSEA. The CDR3 loop spans 15 amino acids. Here the CDR3 DNA reads TGCAGCGCGCCCCTAACAGCGGGGCCGTCAGAGACCCAGTACTTC. Protein sequence: CSAPLTAGPSETQYF.

The CDR3 spells CASSPNSGNTIYF. The CDR3 bases are TGTGCCAGCAGCCCAAACTCTGGAAACACCATATATTTT. The chain combines TRBV7-2 with TRBJ1-3; D gene uncertain. V lost 5 bases to trimming and J lost 0 bases, with 5 bases between them. Germline V lookup: CDR1 SGHTA, CDR2 FQGNSA. There are 13 residues in the CDR3.

The chain uses TRBV7-9 and TRBJ2-1, with 8 bases aligning to TRBD2. The CDR3 is 16 residues long. Looked up from germline, CDR1 is SEHNR and CDR2 is FQNEAQ (reference sequence). V lost 7 bases to trimming and J lost 4 bases; unmatched junction nucleotides: 12. This CDR3 reads CASTLNIAGTYNEQFF. The DNA for the CDR3 is TGTGCCAGCACCCTTAATATAGCGGGGACTTACAATGAGCAGTTCTTC.

This chain links TRBV5-1 with TRBJ2-7, with 7 positions matching TRBD2. The V gene's germline CDR1 is SGHRS and CDR2 YFSETQ. Trimming cost V 5 bases and J 6 bases; bases outside gene matches: 11. The CDR3 is 14 amino acids. CDR3 DNA: TGCGCCAGCAGTTTTGGGGGGGGTCGGGCCGAGCAGTACTTC. It yields the protein CASSFGGGRAEQYF. The full variable domain, with the rest looked up from reference TRBV5-1 and TRBJ2-7, is KAGVTQTPRYLIKTRGQQVTLSCSPISGHRSVSWYQQTPGQGLQFLFEYFSETQRNKGNFPGRFSGRQFSNSRSEMNVSTLELGDSALYLCASSFGGGRAEQYFGPGTRLTVT.

This clone was found a few times. The chain joins TRBV19 to TRBJ2-2; D is perhaps TRBD2 (6 bases). Deletions cut 6 bases from V and 1 base from J, with 9 bases between. Germline loops: CDR1 LNHDA, CDR2 SQIVND (reference sequence). CDR3 length: 14 residues. CDR3: CASRAGWNTGELFF. The CDR3 DNA is TGTGCCAGTAGGGCGGGATGGAACACCGGGGAGCTGTTTTTT. The complete variable domain, with remaining parts taken from reference TRBV19 and TRBJ2-2, reads DGGITQSPKYLFRKEGQNVTLSCEQNLNHDAMYWYRQDPGQGLRLIYYSQIVNDFQKGDIAEGYSVSREKKESFPLTVTSAQKNPTAFYLCASRAGWNTGELFFGEGSRLTVL.

This clone was picked up one time. V is TRBV5-5 and J is TRBJ2-3, with 10 bases fitting TRBD1. The germline V gene has CDR1 SGHKS and CDR2 YYEKEE (reference sequence). This CDR3 is built from 17 residues. V trimming: 0 bases; J trimming: 5 bases; junction bases outside the gene matches: 9. The CDR3 nucleotides read TGTGCCAGCAGCTTGGAATGGGACAGGGGATTTGGAGATACGCAGTATTTT. It translates to CASSLEWDRGFGDTQYF.

The rearrangement joins TRBV9 to TRBJ1-3, with a weak D call TRBD1 (5 bases). This CDR3 is 15 amino acids long. From germline, CDR1 is SGDLS and CDR2 YYNGEE. V lost 3 bases, J lost 4 bases, and 14 bases lay in between. The CDR3 is CASSANPGSGNTIYF. The CDR3 nucleotides read TGTGCCAGCAGCGCCAATCCAGGGAGCGGAAACACCATATATTTT.

V is TRBV11-2 and J is TRBJ2-5; D remains unclear. From germline, CDR1 is SGHAT and CDR2 FQNNGV. The CDR3 extends over 15 amino acids. The V gene lost 5 bases and the J gene lost 3 bases, with 16 bases spanning the gap. The CDR3 sequence is CASSRLGPLKETQYF. In DNA form, the CDR3 reads TGTGCCAGCAGCCGCCTAGGGCCCCTTAAAGAGACCCAGTACTTC.

V is TRBV18 and J is TRBJ1-1; D gene ambiguous. This CDR3 spans 15 amino acids. The germline gives CDR1 KGHSH, CDR2 LQKENI. Trimming stripped 1 base from V and 3 bases from J, with 12 bases between. In DNA form, the CDR3 reads TGTGCCAGCTCACCACTTACCCCCCGAGACACTGAAGCTTTCTTT. Translated, it gives CASSPLTPRDTEAFF. Full variable domain (remainder filled in from reference TRBV18 and TRBJ1-1): NAGVMQNPRHLVRRRGQEARLRCSPMKGHSHVYWYRQLPEEGLKFMVYLQKENIIDESGMPKERFSAEFPKEGPSILRIQQVVRGDSAAYFCASSPLTPRDTEAFFGQGTRLTVV.

Concerning this clone: Other DNA sequences of this sample code for an identical CDR3. The chain has TRBV7-2 and TRBJ1-2; the D is unclear. This CDR3 contains 14 residues. Germline loops: CDR1 SGHTA, CDR2 FQGNSA. Deletions cut 5 bases from V and 8 bases from J, with 18 bases between. The CDR3 spells CASSTPGGFWGYTF. The CDR3 region has the DNA TGTGCCAGCAGCACGCCAGGCGGTTTTTGGGGCTACACCTTC.

This clone was counted once. The chain is built from TRBV30 and TRBJ1-2; D possibly corresponds to TRBD1 (6 bases). V dropped 5 bases and J dropped 3 bases, with 13 bases sitting between them. This CDR3 region has 13 residues. Germline V gene lookup returns CDR1 GTSNPN and CDR2 SVGIG (reference sequence). This chain's CDR3 is CAWGGDSYYGYTF. In DNA form, the CDR3 reads TGTGCCTGGGGGGGCGACAGTTACTATGGCTACACCTTC.

The chain combines TRBV11-3 with TRBJ1-3, with 7 nucleotides matching TRBD1. The CDR3 is 15 amino acids. CDR1 is SGHNT and CDR2 is YENEEA in the germline V gene. With 5 bases clipped from V and 8 bases from J, the junction kept 12 bases outside the gene matches. CDR3 sequence (DNA): TGTGCCAGCAGCGCGGACGGACAGGCAGGGGACACCATATATTTT. This translates into CASSADGQAGDTIYF.

This chain links TRBV7-2 with TRBJ2-7; TRBD1 might be the D (6 bases). There are 13 residues in the CDR3. The germline V gene encodes CDR1 SGHTA and CDR2 FQGNSA. Trimming took 7 bases from V and 6 from J, leaving 16 bases between them. CDR3 DNA sequence: TGTGCCAGCACCTTCGCCCAGGGGTCCGAGCAGTACTTC. It encodes CASTFAQGSEQYF.

This clone was detected only once. The chain has TRBV5-4 and TRBJ2-4; D assignment may be TRBD1 or TRBD2 (5 bases each). Trimming stripped 6 bases from V and 8 bases from J, with 18 bases between. Per the germline V gene, CDR1 is SGHNT and CDR2 is YYREEE (reference sequence). This CDR3 region has 14 residues. This CDR3 is CASKSDSAGDIQYF. The CDR3 bases are TGTGCCAGCAAAAGTGACAGCGCCGGGGACATTCAGTACTTC.

The chain carries TRBV27 and TRBJ1-1; 11 bases line up with TRBD1. V shed 5 bases, J shed 1 base, and the junction held 12 bases outside the gene matches. Germline values: CDR1 MNHEY, CDR2 SMNVEV (reference sequence). CDR3 length: 18 residues. Here the CDR3 reads CASSPFSGTGGGNTEAFF. CDR3 in DNA: TGTGCCAGCAGTCCGTTTTCCGGGACAGGGGGTGGGAACACTGAAGCTTTCTTT.

CDR3 nucleotide sequence: TGTGCCAGCAGCCAGGCAGGGGATGGCTACACCTTC. Protein: CASSQAGDGYTF. V usage is TRBV14 and J usage is TRBJ1-2, with D perhaps matching TRBD1 (6 bases). The germline gives CDR1 SGHDN, CDR2 FVKESK. The CDR3 extends over 12 amino acids. Trimming cost V 3 bases and J 6 bases, with 8 bases left between them.

This clone was counted once. The chain links TRBV18 to TRBJ2-5; 7 bases match TRBD2. The ends lost 5 bases at V and 4 bases at J; junction bases unmatched: 10. In germline, CDR1 is KGHSH, CDR2 LQKENI. There are 15 residues in the CDR3. The CDR3 bases are TGTGCCAGCTCAAAGGAAGGGGTAGCGGGAGAGACCCAGTACTTC. As protein: CASSKEGVAGETQYF. The entire variable domain, with the rest obtained from reference TRBV18 and TRBJ2-5, is as follows: NAGVMQNPRHLVRRRGQEARLRCSPMKGHSHVYWYRQLPEEGLKFMVYLQKENIIDESGMPKERFSAEFPKEGPSILRIQQVVRGDSAAYFCASSKEGVAGETQYFGPGTRLLVL.

In this sample, this clone turned up once. The V call is TRBV19, the J call TRBJ1-1, with D unresolved. The V and J ends lost 3 bases and 0 bases respectively, with 8 bases between them. The CDR3 contains 14 residues. CDR1 is LNHDA, CDR2 SQIVND, per germline (reference sequence). CDR3: CASSIGGMNTEAFF. The CDR3 DNA follows: TGTGCCAGTAGTATCGGAGGGATGAACACTGAAGCTTTCTTT.

This chain uses TRBV27 with TRBJ2-7; TRBD2 agrees at 13 bases. V shed 7 bases, J shed 2 bases, and the junction held 8 bases outside the gene matches. Germline V lookup: CDR1 MNHEY, CDR2 SMNVEV (reference sequence). The CDR3 has 16 amino acids. CDR3 in DNA: TGTGCCAGCAAGCTGGACGGACTAGCGGGAGCCTACGAGCAGTACTTC. It yields the protein CASKLDGLAGAYEQYF.

A note on this clone: Other DNA sequences in this sample translate to the same CDR3. The J gene is TRBJ1-1, the V gene TRBV6-6; a possible D gene is TRBD1 (5 bases). Trimming removed 2 bases at V and 1 base at J, with 5 bases between. CDR1 and CDR2 from the germline V gene are MNHNY and SVGAGI (reference sequence). The CDR3 sequence is 13 residues long. The CDR3 coding sequence is TGTGCCAGCAGTTACCAGGGGAACACTGAAGCTTTCTTT. It codes for CASSYQGNTEAFF.